One and the same sample provided the 8 T cell receptor beta chains below, sequenced in a study of blood T cell repertoires in COVID-19. Profiled with immunoSEQ multiplex PCR; TCRdb holds only in-frame clones, not every one. The sample yields approximately 130,000 clones, roughly 80% seen once. The sequenced material came from PBMCs or T cells enriched from blood (not recorded which). The receptors were gathered from a man aged 25 to 40 who had recovered from COVID-19.

The V and J genes are TRBV5-4 and TRBJ1-1; D perhaps matches TRBD1 (5 bases). This CDR3 is built from 15 residues. V was pared by 3 bases and J by 1 base, with 13 bases between. Germline loops: CDR1 SGHNT, CDR2 YYREEE (reference sequence). CDR3 coding DNA: TGTGCCAGCAGCTGGGATCCAACAGGGAACACTGAAGCTTTCTTT. Its translation: CASSWDPTGNTEAFF.

V and J are TRBV3-1 (or the pseudogene TRBV3-2) and TRBJ1-4; a weak D match, TRBD1 (6 bases). This CDR3 is 15 amino acids long. The germline gives CDR1 LGHDT, CDR2 YNNKEL (reference sequence). V was trimmed by 1 base and J by 7 bases, leaving 13 bases between them. DNA of the CDR3: TGTGCCAGCAGCCAAGTTGCGACAGGATCTGAAAAACTGTTTTTT. This encodes CASSQVATGSEKLFF.

The chain recombines TRBV5-1 with TRBJ2-5, with TRBD1 matching 9 bases. Trimming at V came to 2 bases and at J to 0 bases, leaving 8 bases not matched to a gene. The CDR3 totals 17 residues. From germline, CDR1 is SGHRS and CDR2 YFSETQ. The CDR3 DNA reads TGCGCCAGCAGCTTTGGCCCGGGACAGGGAAACCAAGAGACCCAGTACTTC. It specifies CASSFGPGQGNQETQYF.

The chain joins TRBV4-2 to TRBJ2-7, with 9 bases aligning to TRBD1. Germline trimming cut 5 bases from V and 7 bases from J; bases unmatched to any gene: 12. The CDR3 runs to 15 residues. Germline CDR1 and CDR2: LGHNA and YNFKEQ. The CDR3 DNA reads as TGTGCCAGCAGCACGACCGGGACAGGGCGGATAGAGCAGTACTTC. It yields the protein CASSTTGTGRIEQYF.

This sequence joins TRBV2 and TRBJ2-3, with TRBD2 matching 7 bases. This CDR3 comprises 15 residues. The germline gives CDR1 SNHLY, CDR2 FYNNEI. Germline trimming cut 7 bases from V and 2 bases from J; bases unmatched to any gene: 9. The chain's CDR3 is CASIRSGTNTDTQYF. The CDR3, as DNA: TGTGCCAGCATCCGAAGCGGGACGAACACAGATACGCAGTATTTT.

The rearrangement joins TRBV19 to TRBJ1-5, with D perhaps matching TRBD1 (5 bases). Germline V gene sequence: CDR1 LNHDA, CDR2 SQIVND (reference sequence). The CDR3 totals 17 residues. V was shortened by 5 bases and J by 2 bases, with 19 bases between the two germline ends. CDR3 region: CASSLTGGGVGNQPQHF. As DNA, the CDR3 is TGTGCCAGTAGTCTCACGGGGGGGGGTGTGGGCAATCAGCCCCAGCATTTT. Together with reference TRBV19 and TRBJ1-5, the CDR3 gives the full variable domain: DGGITQSPKYLFRKEGQNVTLSCEQNLNHDAMYWYRQDPGQGLRLIYYSQIVNDFQKGDIAEGYSVSREKKESFPLTVTSAQKNPTAFYLCASSLTGGGVGNQPQHFGDGTRLSIL.

The chain recombines TRBV5-1 with TRBJ1-2, with D possibly matching TRBD1 (6 bases). Germline CDR1 is SGHRS and CDR2 is YFSETQ. The CDR3 has 13 residues. V was clipped by 4 bases and J by 2 bases, with 9 bases between them. The CDR3 sequence: CASSPRGNYGYTF. The CDR3 bases are TGCGCCAGCAGCCCCAGGGGCAACTATGGCTACACCTTC.

The chain couples TRBV4-1 to TRBJ2-1; D is unresolved. Germline assignment: CDR1 MGHRA and CDR2 YSYEKL. V was trimmed by 6 bases and J by 0 bases, leaving 12 bases between them. This CDR3 is built from 15 residues. CDR3 sequence: CASRPPTSSYNEQFF. The CDR3 DNA is TGCGCCAGCAGACCCCCGACAAGCTCCTACAATGAGCAGTTCTTC.